Listed here are 26 T cell receptor beta chains from one sample, sequenced in a study of T cells in Graves' hyperthyroidism and ophthalmopathy. The source material, RNA transcripts, was used to amplify TCR beta CDR3 regions. First-round RT-PCR with HTBI primers amplified the TCR CDR3 region. TCRdb re-analysed the multiplex PCR reads in MiXCR, keeping a single row per CDR3 protein. Of approximately 400,000 distinct CDR3 sequences listed, less than 20% were seen once; the top ten hold almost 8%. Sample: blood. Receptors were obtained from a woman aged 18 to 35 with Graves' hyperthyroidism.

The chain combines TRBV12-3 or TRBV12-4 with TRBJ1-3, with a weak D call TRBD1 (5 bases). This CDR3 is 14 amino acids long. The V end was cut by 6 bases, the J end by 4 bases, with 13 bases between. The CDR3 loop is CASRGRGSGNTIYF. The CDR3 DNA reads TGTGCCAGCAGGGGTAGGGGTTCAGGAAACACCATATATTTT.

This clonotype was recorded many times. This sequence joins TRBV18 and TRBJ2-1, with 7 bases that match TRBD1. Trimming cost V 6 bases and J 0 bases; bases outside gene matches: 8. The V gene's germline CDR1 is KGHSH and CDR2 LQKENI. The CDR3 length is 16 residues. Here the CDR3 reads CASSASGQLSYNEQFF. CDR3 in DNA: TGTGCCAGCTCGGCTTCGGGACAGCTCTCCTACAATGAGCAGTTCTTC.

In this sample, this clonotype turned up many times. This chain joins TRBV3-1 and TRBJ1-6; 7 bases are shared with TRBD1. The CDR3 is 17 amino acids. CDR1 and CDR2 from the germline V gene are LGHDT and YNNKEL (reference sequence). V shed 0 bases, J shed 6 bases, and the junction held 8 bases outside the gene matches. The DNA of the CDR3 is TGTGCCAGCAGCCAAGAATGGGCAGGGGGAGGTAATTCACCCCTCCACTTT. This sequence encodes CASSQEWAGGGNSPLHF.

This clonotype has only a few counts. The chain combines TRBV9 with TRBJ2-2; D is possibly TRBD1 (6 bases). V lost 3 bases and J lost 7, with 13 bases in between. The CDR3 sequence is 14 residues long. Germline values: CDR1 SGDLS, CDR2 YYNGEE. The CDR3 loop is CASSARTAHGELFF. CDR3 nucleotide sequence: TGTGCCAGCAGCGCACGGACAGCTCACGGGGAGCTGTTTTTT.

This clonotype was counted at least ten times. The rearrangement uses TRBV28 and TRBJ2-3, with 8 bases aligning to TRBD1. Unmatched junction bases numbered 9, after V lost 6 bases and J lost 4 bases. Germline V lookup: CDR1 MDHEN, CDR2 SYDVKM. This CDR3 comprises 15 residues. The CDR3 coding sequence is TGTGCCAGCAGGTCAACAGGGGGTTGGGCAGATACGCAGTATTTT. Amino acid sequence: CASRSTGGWADTQYF.

This clonotype showed up many times. In nucleotides, the CDR3 is TGTGCCAGCAGAACTAGCGGGGGGGCCCCCGGGGAGCTGTTTTTT. This sequence encodes CASRTSGGAPGELFF. The chain employs TRBV2 and TRBJ2-2; TRBD2 agrees at 13 bases. The CDR3 contains 15 residues. V was pared by 6 bases and J by 6 bases, with 4 bases of the junction left unmatched. The germline CDR1 and CDR2 sequences are SNHLY and FYNNEI.

This clonotype was found many times. CDR3 sequence reads: CASSVAGGGYTF. For the CDR3, the DNA is TGTGCCAGCAGCGTAGCAGGGGGCGGCTACACCTTC. The V gene is TRBV9, the J gene TRBJ1-2, with 8 bases aligning to TRBD1. CDR1 is SGDLS and CDR2 is YYNGEE in the germline V gene. V lost 0 bases, J lost 8 bases, and 0 bases stayed unmatched. This CDR3 contains 12 residues.

The rearrangement joins TRBV7-9 to TRBJ1-2; TRBD1 might be the D (5 bases). Germline V gene lookup returns CDR1 SEHNR and CDR2 FQNEAQ (reference sequence). V lost 5 bases to trimming and J lost 3 bases, with 16 bases between them. The CDR3 totals 15 residues. The CDR3 DNA reads TGTGCCAGCAGCCAGACTCGGGAGGGGTACTATGGCTACACCTTC. Its translation is CASSQTREGYYGYTF.

This clonotype was counted ten times or more. The CDR3 loop is CATSVGTGGHEQYF. CDR3 bases: TGTGCCACCAGTGTTGGGACAGGGGGCCACGAGCAGTACTTC. The chain links TRBV24-1 to TRBJ2-7, with 12 bases lining up with TRBD1. Germline lookup yields CDR1 KGHDR and CDR2 SFDVKD. The CDR3 consists of 14 residues. With V trimmed by 5 bases and J by 5 bases, 3 bases remained unmatched.

The chain carries TRBV7-9 and TRBJ1-1; TRBD1 matches at 7 bases. Germline lookup yields CDR1 SEHNR and CDR2 FQNEAQ (reference sequence). The CDR3 length is 15 residues. Trimming at V came to 3 bases and at J to 4 bases, leaving 8 bases not matched to a gene. The CDR3 DNA is TGTGCCAGCAGCTTCCCCGATTCAGGGGGCACTGAAGCTTTCTTT. Translated, it gives CASSFPDSGGTEAFF.

In this sample, this clonotype turned up many times. The CDR3 loop is CASGRTSLGPDTQYF. Written as DNA, the CDR3 is TGTGCCAGCGGACGGACTAGTTTGGGGCCAGATACGCAGTATTTT. This sequence joins TRBV27 and TRBJ2-3, with TRBD2 identical over 7 bases. V lost 8 bases to trimming and J lost 4 bases; unmatched junction nucleotides: 12. Germline V CDR1 and CDR2: MNHEY, SMNVEV (reference sequence). The CDR3 covers 15 residues.

As concerns this clonotype: Possible read error: a much larger clone is one base away. This CDR3 fails to terminate in the conserved phenylalanine or tryptophan, so it likely reflects a read error. The chain employs TRBV6-2 or TRBV6-3 and TRBJ1-6; 8 nucleotides align to TRBD1. Germline trimming cut 5 bases from V and 0 bases from J; bases unmatched to any gene: 9. Per the germline V gene, CDR1 is MNHEY and CDR2 is SVGEGT. CDR3 length equals 18 residues. The CDR3 protein is CASSAPGGGSSYNSPLHL. CDR3 in DNA: TGTGCCAGCAGTGCCCCAGGGGGCGGCAGCTCCTATAATTCACCCCTCCACCTT.

In this sample, this clonotype turned up many times. This rearrangement joins TRBV9 to TRBJ1-2; D remains ambiguous. The germline V gene encodes CDR1 SGDLS and CDR2 YYNGEE. V shed 4 bases and J shed 1 base, with 8 bases lying between them. The length of the CDR3 is 13 residues. The CDR3 sequence: CASSNYGNYGYTF. The CDR3 bases are TGTGCCAGCAGCAACTACGGTAACTATGGCTACACCTTC. Complete variable domain (other parts from reference TRBV9 and TRBJ1-2): DSGVTQTPKHLITATGQRVTLRCSPRSGDLSVYWYQQSLDQGLQFLIQYYNGEERAKGNILERFSAQQFPDLHSELNLSSLELGDSALYFCASSNYGNYGYTFGSGTRLTVV.

The chain couples TRBV19 to TRBJ2-7, with D maybe TRBD1 (5 bases). Germline V gene sequence: CDR1 LNHDA, CDR2 SQIVND (reference sequence). This CDR3 contains 13 residues. Trimming took off 3 bases at V and 3 bases at J, with 9 bases between the two ends. CDR3 loop: CASSMYQGYEQYF. The CDR3 DNA follows: TGTGCCAGTAGTATGTACCAGGGCTACGAGCAGTACTTC.

The sample holds many counts of this clonotype. J is TRBJ2-5 and V is TRBV18; 7 bases match TRBD2. Germline assignment: CDR1 KGHSH and CDR2 LQKENI. The CDR3 is 17 amino acids. Losses at the gene ends were 3 bases for V and 0 bases for J; bases not matched to a gene: 10. CDR3 nucleotides: TGTGCCAGCTCACCCGCCCAGGGCGGGGGAAACCAAGAGACCCAGTACTTC. Its translation is CASSPAQGGGNQETQYF.

The chain links TRBV11-2 to TRBJ1-1; the D gene is possibly TRBD1 (6 bases). Germline CDR1 is SGHAT and CDR2 is FQNNGV. The CDR3 sequence is 17 residues long. The ends were cut back, 4 bases at V and 4 bases at J, with 22 bases in the middle. The CDR3 loop reads CASSSRASGQWFTEAFF. The DNA for the CDR3 is TGTGCCAGCAGCTCTCGGGCCTCCGGACAGTGGTTCACTGAAGCTTTCTTT.

This clonotype was found many times. This rearrangement joins TRBV12-3 or TRBV12-4 to TRBJ2-3, with 7 bases lining up with TRBD1. The CDR3 contains 14 residues. V shed 5 bases and J 2 bases; nucleotides not matched to a gene: 4. Here the CDR3 DNA reads TGTGCCAGCAGTGAGGGACAGCCCACAGATACGCAGTATTTT. Translating it yields CASSEGQPTDTQYF.

This clonotype has ten or more counts. V usage is TRBV11-2 and J usage is TRBJ2-1, with 9 bases matching TRBD2. With V trimmed by 0 bases and J by 9 bases, 3 bases remained unmatched. Germline values: CDR1 SGHAT, CDR2 FQNNGV. The CDR3 runs 14 residues. The DNA for the CDR3 is TGTGCCAGCAGCTTAGATGGGACTAGCATTGAGCAGTTCTTC. Protein: CASSLDGTSIEQFF.

This clonotype has a count of ten or more. The chain has TRBV29-1 and TRBJ2-3, with 13 nucleotides matching TRBD2. The CDR3 loop spans 17 amino acids. Germline V gene lookup returns CDR1 SQVTM and CDR2 ANQGSEA. Trimming at V came to 6 bases and at J to 0 bases, leaving 9 bases not matched to a gene. CDR3 in amino acids: CSVLGKGLAGSTDTQYF. DNA for the CDR3: TGCAGCGTACTGGGGAAGGGACTAGCGGGAAGCACAGATACGCAGTATTTT.

The V call is TRBV30, the J call TRBJ1-5; TRBD1 is a possible D gene (5 bases). The germline V gene encodes CDR1 GTSNPN and CDR2 SVGIG (reference sequence). This CDR3 region has 15 residues. V lost 5 bases, J lost 4 bases, and 18 bases lay in between. The CDR3 DNA reads as TGTGCCTGGCGAGGCCAGGGACCGGGGAATCAGCCCCAGCATTTT. This gives the protein CAWRGQGPGNQPQHF.

This clonotype was seen more than once but under ten times. The CDR3 here is CASKQGVSYGYTF. As DNA, the CDR3 is TGTGCCAGCAAGCAGGGGGTTAGCTATGGCTACACCTTC. The chain links TRBV6-2 or TRBV6-3 to TRBJ1-2; TRBD1 agrees at 7 bases. The V segment lost 7 bases and the J segment 4 bases; nucleotides outside the gene matches: 6. Germline V gene lookup returns CDR1 MNHEY and CDR2 SVGEGT. The CDR3 has 13 amino acids.

The chain couples TRBV11-2 to TRBJ2-7; possible D gene TRBD1, 6 bases. Germline-derived CDR1 and CDR2 are SGHAT and FQNNGV. This CDR3 has 17 amino acids. Trimming took 3 bases from V and 0 from J, leaving 18 bases between them. The chain's CDR3 is CASSFSQGPATSYEQYF. For the CDR3, the DNA is TGTGCCAGCAGCTTTTCCCAGGGGCCTGCCACCTCCTACGAGCAGTACTTC. Complete variable domain (other parts from reference TRBV11-2 and TRBJ2-7): EAGVAQSPRYKIIEKRQSVAFWCNPISGHATLYWYQQILGQGPKLLIQFQNNGVVDDSQLPKDRFSAERLKGVDSTLKIQPAKLEDSAVYLCASSFSQGPATSYEQYFGPGTRLTVT.

This clonotype has a handful of counts. The chain carries TRBV6-1 and TRBJ2-6, with 7 positions matching TRBD2. The CDR3 has 16 amino acids. Per the germline V gene, CDR1 is MNHNS and CDR2 is SASEGT. The V segment lost 3 bases and the J segment 4 bases; nucleotides outside the gene matches: 6. CDR3 in DNA: TGTGCCAGCAGTGAGTGGGAGGGATCCGGGGCCAACGTCCTGACTTTC. Amino acid sequence: CASSEWEGSGANVLTF.

This clonotype occurred a few times. The chain combines TRBV9 with TRBJ2-7; D call uncertain. Germline loops: CDR1 SGDLS, CDR2 YYNGEE. This CDR3 region has 13 residues. The V gene lost 1 base and the J gene lost 4 bases, with 9 bases spanning the gap. The CDR3 DNA reads as TGTGCCAGCAGCGTATCAGGAGCTTACGAGCAGTACTTC. Translation gives CASSVSGAYEQYF.

There are many counts of this clonotype. V gene TRBV7-3 combines with J gene TRBJ2-1; D is possibly TRBD1 or TRBD2 (7 bases each). The ends were cut back, 5 bases at V and 5 bases at J, with 19 bases in the middle. Germline V gene data show CDR1 as SGHTA and CDR2 as FQGTGA. This CDR3 is built from 16 residues. DNA for the CDR3: TGTGCCAGCAGCCGTCAGGGGGTAGCGGGCCACAATGAGCAGTTCTTC. Its protein is CASSRQGVAGHNEQFF.

There are many counts of this clonotype. At one boundary the junction diverges from the germline segment, which might be a read error. V usage is TRBV4-1 and J usage is TRBJ1-2; D is ambiguous. The CDR3 is 12 residues long. Germline loops: CDR1 MGHRA, CDR2 YSYEKL. The CDR3 reads CASSQDRRGYTF. The CDR3 DNA sequence: TGTGCCAGCAGCCAAGATCGGAGGGGCTACACCTTC.